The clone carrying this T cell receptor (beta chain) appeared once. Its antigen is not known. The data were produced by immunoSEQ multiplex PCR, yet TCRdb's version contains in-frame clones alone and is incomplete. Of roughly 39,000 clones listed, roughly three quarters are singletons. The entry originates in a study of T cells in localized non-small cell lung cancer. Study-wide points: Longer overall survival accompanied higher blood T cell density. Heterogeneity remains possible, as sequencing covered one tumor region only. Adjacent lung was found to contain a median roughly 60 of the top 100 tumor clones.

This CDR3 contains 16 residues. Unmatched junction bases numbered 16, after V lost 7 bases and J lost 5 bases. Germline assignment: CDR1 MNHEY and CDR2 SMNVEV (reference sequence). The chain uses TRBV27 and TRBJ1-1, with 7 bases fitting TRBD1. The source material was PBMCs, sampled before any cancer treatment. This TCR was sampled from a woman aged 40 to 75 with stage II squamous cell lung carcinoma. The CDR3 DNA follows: TGTGCCAGCAAGAGAAAAATAGGGGGCTCGGGAACTGAAGCTTTCTTT. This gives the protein CASKRKIGGSGTEAFF.